The table lists the clone carrying this T cell receptor beta chain with a few counts. Antigen: not known. This sample is part of a study of beta chain features in type 1 diabetes. Study overall: All samples together contributed around 98,000,000 sorted cells for examination. Study-wide findings and caveats: Type 1 diabetes patients had moderately but significantly shorter TCRB CDR3s in all four CD4+ subsets. Among patients, naive, central memory and Treg TCRB repertoires appeared more similar than among healthy donors.

Germline V gives CDR1 SEHNR, CDR2 FQNEAQ (reference sequence). V shed 3 bases and J 6 bases; nucleotides not matched to a gene: 6. This CDR3 has 14 amino acids. The entirety of the isolated RNA underwent reverse transcription, so expressed TCRB transcripts were sequenced. Produced via immunoSEQ multiplex PCR; TCRdb's table is partial and in-frame only. The data contain tens of thousands of clones, approximately 70% of them singletons. This clonotype originated in a young woman with type 1 diabetes. The sequencing input was Tregs from blood. This chain joins TRBV7-9 and TRBJ2-7; 9 bases fit TRBD2. CDR3 bases: TGTGCCAGCAGCTTGAAGGGACTAGCTAGCGAGCAGTACTTC. Translating it yields CASSLKGLASEQYF.